Here is one TCR beta chain with its context. Original methodology: Estimates of nucleated cell counts were drawn from the amplification of reference gene primers. Sequencing used immunoSEQ multiplex PCR; TCRdb keeps in-frame clones, though not all of them. That table supplies the V and J calls and clone size; D and trimming were determined from the DNA. The sample gives fewer than 250,000 clones, more than 80% of which show up once; approximately 5.7% is in the top ten. This entry comes from a study of blood T cell repertoires in COVID-19. CDR1 is KGHSH and CDR2 is LQKENI in the germline V gene. This CDR3 region has 17 residues. V was cut by 3 bases and J by 5 bases, with 17 bases left in between.

This receptor was obtained from a human donor in a cohort sampled during active COVID-19. Specimen: peripheral blood. The gene calls are TRBV18 and TRBJ1-6; TRBD1 is a possible D gene (5 bases). The CDR3 region is CASSPQLRQTDNSPLHF. The CDR3 DNA reads TGTGCCAGCTCACCTCAGCTAAGACAGACAGATAATTCACCCCTCCACTTT.